The source of this T cell receptor beta chain is a study of OX40 agonist ivuxolimab in advanced cancers. Study summary: Previous treatment with anti-PD-1, anti-PD-L1 or anti-CTLA-4 therapy was allowed; 40% had received some. Findings of the study overall: In the 0.1 to 3.0 mg/kg range, CD4+ and CD8+ blood T cells had expanded clonally by week 6. On average, a greater number of expanded clones characterised CD8+ T cells relative to CD4+. Not determined was the antigen specificity of the expanded peripheral T cells.

Data came from immunoSEQ multiplex PCR; TCRdb stores just in-frame clones and leaves some out. The repertoire holds tens of thousands of clones, 90% to 95% seen once, with approximately 2.4% in the top ten. Germline V gives CDR1 SEHNR, CDR2 FQNEAQ (reference sequence). This CDR3 contains 15 residues. The trim removed 2 bases at V and 4 bases at J, leaving 7 bases unmatched. About this clone itself: Its target is unknown.

This TCR derives from an adult with an advanced solid tumor such as melanoma, head and neck, liver or kidney cancer. The chain is built from TRBV7-9 and TRBJ1-2; 7 bases fit TRBD1. The sample in question was CD4+ or CD8+ T cells sorted from blood, obtained in a trial of the OX40 agonist ivuxolimab. The CDR3 nucleotides are TGTGCCAGCAGCTTACTACAGGGGACTACCTATGGCTACACCTTC. Translated, it gives CASSLLQGTTYGYTF.